What follows are 12 T cell receptor beta chains derived from one specimen sequenced in a study of a mutant IDH1 vaccine in newly diagnosed glioma. Produced via immunoSEQ multiplex PCR; TCRdb's table is partial and in-frame only. The sample includes more than 25,000 clones, 70% to 90% of them seen just once. The antigens these receptors bind are not known. The time point was: week 23, last vaccination. Vaccination used 300 ug of mutant IDH1 20-mer peptide per dose, with topical imiquimod. The source was PBMCs, collected from a glioma patient whose treatment included an IDH1 peptide vaccine. The receptors derive from a man aged 35-49 years with glioma.

The J gene is TRBJ1-5, the V gene TRBV5-5, with D possibly matching TRBD1 (5 bases). The V end was cut by 4 bases, the J end by 4 bases, with 21 bases between. Looked up from germline, CDR1 is SGHKS and CDR2 is YYEKEE (reference sequence). The CDR3 has 17 residues. This CDR3 reads CASSPATLQGTNQPQHF. DNA of the CDR3: TGTGCCAGCAGCCCGGCCACGCTGCAGGGAACTAATCAGCCCCAGCATTTT. Full variable domain (missing parts from reference TRBV5-5 and TRBJ1-5): DAGVTQSPTHLIKTRGQQVTLRCSPISGHKSVSWYQQVLGQGPQFIFQYYEKEERGRGNFPDRFSARQFPNYSSELNVNALLLGDSALYLCASSPATLQGTNQPQHFGDGTRLSIL.

V gene TRBV5-4 combines with J gene TRBJ2-3; 7 bases map to TRBD2. The germline gives CDR1 SGHNT, CDR2 YYREEE (reference sequence). The ends lost 0 bases at V and 2 bases at J; junction bases unmatched: 3. This CDR3 region has 15 residues. The CDR3 DNA follows: TGTGCCAGCAGCTTGGACCTAGCGGACACAGATACGCAGTATTTT. Encoded protein: CASSLDLADTDTQYF. Based on the CDR3 plus reference TRBV5-4 and TRBJ2-3, the full variable domain is ETGVTQSPTHLIKTRGQQVTLRCSSQSGHNTVSWYQQALGQGPQFIFQYYREEENGRGNFPPRFSGLQFPNYSSELNVNALELDDSALYLCASSLDLADTDTQYFGPGTRLTVL.

V is TRBV28 and J is TRBJ1-1; D gene unclear. There are 13 residues in the CDR3. The V gene's germline CDR1 is MDHEN and CDR2 SYDVKM. Between the trimmed V and J ends, which lost 5 bases and 5 bases, there was a span of 12 bases. The CDR3 DNA sequence: TGTGCCAGCAGTCCACCCGATCCGACTGAAGCTTTCTTT. Amino acid sequence: CASSPPDPTEAFF.

This sequence joins TRBV6-6 and TRBJ1-3; D not certain. The V and J ends lost 2 bases and 4 bases respectively, with 6 bases between them. CDR1 is MNHNY and CDR2 is SVGAGI in the germline V gene (reference sequence). The CDR3 has 13 amino acids. The CDR3 nucleotides read TGTGCCAGCAGTTACACGGCGGGAAACACCATATATTTT. This translates into CASSYTAGNTIYF.

As DNA, the CDR3 is TGCAGCGTACCTGCTAGCGGGGGGTTTACAGATACGCAGTATTTT. This gives the protein CSVPASGGFTDTQYF. The chain couples TRBV29-1 to TRBJ2-3; 11 bases are a match to TRBD2. Germline V CDR1 and CDR2: SQVTM, ANQGSEA. Trimming took 6 bases from V and 3 from J; bases not matched to a gene: 8. This CDR3 is 15 amino acids long.

This chain connects TRBV18 to TRBJ1-1; D is possibly TRBD1 (5 bases). Per germline, CDR1 KGHSH and CDR2 LQKENI. Trimming stripped 0 bases from V and 5 bases from J, with 10 bases between. There are 14 residues in the CDR3. The DNA for the CDR3 is TGTGCCAGCTCACCACCAGGGGTGGGAACTGAAGCTTTCTTT. This codes for CASSPPGVGTEAFF.

The V gene is TRBV25-1, the J gene TRBJ2-4; D possibly corresponds to TRBD2 (7 bases). CDR1 is MGHDK, CDR2 SYGVNS, per germline. The CDR3 has 17 residues. V shed 4 bases and J shed 0 bases, with 16 bases lying between them. The CDR3 DNA is TGTGCCAGCAGTGCCGAACAGGGACTACTAGCCAAAAACATTCAGTACTTC. This sequence encodes CASSAEQGLLAKNIQYF.

The chain is built from TRBV25-1 and TRBJ1-3; D is possibly TRBD1 (6 bases). The CDR3 runs to 16 residues. Germline V gives CDR1 MGHDK, CDR2 SYGVNS. With 1 base removed from V and 2 bases from J, the gap between germline ends came to 12 bases. CDR3 residues: CASSEFRTATGNTIYF. Here the CDR3 DNA reads TGTGCCAGCAGTGAATTCAGGACAGCAACTGGAAACACCATATATTTT.

The V and J genes are TRBV7-2 and TRBJ2-5, with 7 positions matching TRBD2. CDR1 is SGHTA and CDR2 is FQGNSA in the germline V gene. The ends lost 4 bases at V and 0 bases at J; junction bases unmatched: 8. The CDR3 contains 16 residues. This CDR3 is CASSSLAGGYQETQYF. The CDR3 bases are TGTGCCAGCAGCTCGTTAGCGGGTGGGTACCAAGAGACCCAGTACTTC. The full variable domain, with the rest looked up from reference TRBV7-2 and TRBJ2-5, is GAGVSQSPSNKVTEKGKDVELRCDPISGHTALYWYRQSLGQGLEFLIYFQGNSAPDKSGLPSDRFSAERTGGSVSTLTIQRTQQEDSAVYLCASSSLAGGYQETQYFGPGTRLLVL.

This rearrangement joins TRBV6-4 to TRBJ1-2; the D gene is possibly TRBD1 (5 bases). V lost 4 bases and J lost 7, with 19 bases in between. Looked up from germline, CDR1 is MRHNA and CDR2 is SNTAGT. This CDR3 region has 15 residues. The CDR3 DNA reads as TGTGCCAGCAGTGTCTCCGGGACGGGCTTAGGTGGCTACACCTTC. Translation: CASSVSGTGLGGYTF.

The J gene is TRBJ2-7, the V gene TRBV5-6; D gene unclear. The CDR3 consists of 12 residues. V was pared by 0 bases and J by 3 bases, with 4 bases between. Germline lookup yields CDR1 SGHDT and CDR2 YYEEEE. The CDR3 sequence is CASSLGVYEQYF. In DNA, the CDR3 is TGTGCCAGCAGCTTGGGGGTCTACGAGCAGTACTTC.

This chain joins TRBV29-1 and TRBJ2-1; 13 bases fit TRBD2. The junction had 4 bases not matched to a gene; V was cut back by 7 bases and J by 4 bases. The CDR3 runs to 14 residues. The germline V gene has CDR1 SQVTM and CDR2 ANQGSEA. CDR3 coding DNA: TGCAGCGGGACTAGCGGGAGCTATTACAATGAGCAGTTCTTC. The encoded protein is CSGTSGSYYNEQFF.